This T cell receptor (beta chain) was identified in a study of beta chain features in type 1 diabetes. Overall study: Cell yields, gender and age were similar in healthy donors and patients.

This clone was detected only a few times. Expressed TCRB transcripts were sequenced after all isolated RNA was converted to cDNA. Profiled with immunoSEQ multiplex PCR; TCRdb holds only in-frame clones, not every one. This table holds fewer than 550,000 clones, about 10% found once. CDR1 and CDR2 from the germline V gene are SGDLS and YYNGEE. With 0 bases removed from V and 1 base from J, the gap between germline ends came to 4 bases. This CDR3 comprises 14 residues. The specimen was naive CD4+ T cells from blood. This clonotype was sampled from a woman younger than 30 in good health. The chain couples TRBV9 to TRBJ2-2; no reliable D call. CDR3 loop: CASSVARNTGELFF. CDR3 bases: TGTGCCAGCAGCGTAGCACGGAACACCGGGGAGCTGTTTTTT.